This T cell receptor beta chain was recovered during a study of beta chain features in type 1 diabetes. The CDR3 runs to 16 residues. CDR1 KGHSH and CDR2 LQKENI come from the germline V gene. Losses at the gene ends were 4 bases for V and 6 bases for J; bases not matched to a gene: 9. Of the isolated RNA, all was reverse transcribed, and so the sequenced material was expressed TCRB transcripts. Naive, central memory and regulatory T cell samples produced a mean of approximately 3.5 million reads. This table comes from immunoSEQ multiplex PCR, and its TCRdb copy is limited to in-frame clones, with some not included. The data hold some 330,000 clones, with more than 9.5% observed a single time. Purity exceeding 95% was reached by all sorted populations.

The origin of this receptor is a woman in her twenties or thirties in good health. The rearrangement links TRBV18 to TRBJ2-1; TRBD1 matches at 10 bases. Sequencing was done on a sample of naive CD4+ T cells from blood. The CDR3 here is CASSLTGTGASNEQFF. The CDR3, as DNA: TGTGCCAGCTCACTAACCGGGACAGGGGCATCCAATGAGCAGTTCTTC.